The next 15 T cell receptor beta chains were all read from a single sample in a study of beta chain features in type 1 diabetes. The isolated RNA, all of it, was reverse transcribed, so expressed TCRB transcripts were what got sequenced. TCRdb keeps only in-frame clones here, not all; method: immunoSEQ multiplex PCR. Of around 450,000 clones listed, 9.5% to 12% were seen once; the top ten hold 0.045% to 0.06%. The material sequenced was naive CD4+ T cells from blood. These receptors came from a woman aged 18-29 years in good health.

This clone has more than one count but fewer than ten. The chain is built from TRBV7-9 and TRBJ2-5; a possible D gene is TRBD1 (5 bases). The V gene lost 4 bases and the J gene lost 1 base, with 10 bases spanning the gap. CDR3 length: 14 amino acids. Germline V gene sequence: CDR1 SEHNR, CDR2 FQNEAQ (reference sequence). In DNA form, the CDR3 reads TGTGCCAGCAGCTATCAGGGTCTCCAAGAGACCCAGTACTTC. Its translation is CASSYQGLQETQYF.

This clone was picked up a small number of times. J is TRBJ1-1 and V is TRBV19; D is possibly TRBD1 (6 bases). The CDR3 runs to 11 residues. V lost 8 bases to trimming and J lost 3 bases, with 7 bases between them. Per the germline V gene, CDR1 is LNHDA and CDR2 is SQIVND (reference sequence). The CDR3 DNA follows: TGTGCCAGTGGACAGTACACTGAAGCTTTCTTT. Protein: CASGQYTEAFF.

CDR3 loop: CASSQGQGYEQYF. CDR3 nucleotide sequence: TGTGCCAGTAGCCAGGGACAGGGGTACGAGCAGTACTTC. V gene TRBV19 combines with J gene TRBJ2-7; the match to TRBD1 covers 10 bases. V lost 6 bases, J lost 4 bases, and 3 bases stayed unmatched. Germline values: CDR1 LNHDA, CDR2 SQIVND (reference sequence). The CDR3 length is 13 residues.

There are a few counts of this clone. This chain links TRBV6-6 with TRBJ1-2; D remains unclear. CDR1 and CDR2 from the germline V gene are MNHNY and SVGAGI (reference sequence). Trimming removed 4 bases at V and 7 bases at J, with 13 bases between. The CDR3 length is 13 residues. In DNA form, the CDR3 reads TGTGCCAGCAGTTCCGACGGCCTGCTTGGCTACACCTTC. Residues: CASSSDGLLGYTF.

This clone has a handful of counts. V usage is TRBV30 and J usage is TRBJ2-5, with 7 bases identical to TRBD1. Germline loops: CDR1 GTSNPN, CDR2 SVGIG (reference sequence). The CDR3 extends over 15 amino acids. V was clipped by 0 bases and J by 1 base; unmatched bases: 5. This CDR3 reads CAWSVQRGPQETQYF. CDR3 sequence (DNA): TGTGCCTGGAGTGTACAAAGGGGGCCCCAAGAGACCCAGTACTTC.

This clone turned up a few times. This sequence joins TRBV18 and TRBJ2-3, with D possibly matching TRBD2 (6 bases). Germline V gene sequence: CDR1 KGHSH, CDR2 LQKENI. The CDR3 extends over 15 amino acids. V lost 4 bases and J 1 base, leaving 12 bases between the germline ends. CDR3 region: CASSRQPSGTDTQYF. As DNA, the CDR3 is TGTGCCAGCTCACGACAACCTAGCGGCACAGATACGCAGTATTTT.

J is TRBJ2-7 and V is TRBV21-1. TRBV21-1 has pseudogene status. The CDR3 consists of 10 residues. Here the CDR3 DNA reads TGTGCCAGCAGCGAAGCCGAGCAGTACGTC. Protein: CASSEAEQYV.

This clone was seen more than once but under ten times. This sequence joins TRBV4-3 and TRBJ1-2; D unclear. V shed 0 bases and J shed 8 bases, with 25 bases lying between them. This CDR3 has 18 residues. In germline, CDR1 is LGHNA, CDR2 YSLEER. In nucleotides, the CDR3 is TGCGCCAGCAGCCAAGATGCGTCGGGAGGCAGGTCTGCTTTAGGCTACACCTTC. Residues: CASSQDASGGRSALGYTF.

The chain couples TRBV4-2 to TRBJ2-3; 7 positions match TRBD2. Losses at the gene ends were 0 bases for V and 0 bases for J; bases not matched to a gene: 6. CDR1 LGHNA and CDR2 YNFKEQ come from the germline V gene. The CDR3 is made up of 17 amino acids. CDR3 sequence reads: CASSQEVLAESTDTQYF. The CDR3 region has the DNA TGTGCCAGCAGCCAAGAGGTTCTAGCGGAAAGCACAGATACGCAGTATTTT.

V is TRBV7-3 and J is TRBJ2-5; the D is unclear. In germline, CDR1 is SGHTA, CDR2 FQGTGA. Trimming left V 5 bases short and J 4 bases short, with 11 bases between. The CDR3 extends over 13 amino acids. Here the CDR3 reads CASSPSQSETQYF. The CDR3 region has the DNA TGTGCCAGCAGCCCCAGCCAGTCAGAGACCCAGTACTTC.

The sample holds a few counts of this clone. The genes are TRBV9 and TRBJ1-2, with 8 bases fitting TRBD1. This CDR3 is built from 15 residues. V lost 0 bases, J lost 7 bases, and 8 bases stayed unmatched. CDR1 is SGDLS and CDR2 is YYNGEE in the germline V gene. CDR3 in amino acids: CASSVEGQGFSGYTF. CDR3 DNA: TGTGCCAGCAGCGTAGAAGGACAGGGTTTTAGTGGCTACACCTTC.

The chain carries TRBV7-3 and TRBJ1-1; D perhaps matches TRBD1 (6 bases). V was shortened by 5 bases and J by 3 bases, with 16 bases between the two germline ends. The CDR3 has 15 amino acids. Germline loops: CDR1 SGHTA, CDR2 FQGTGA. This CDR3 is CASSPVGGGYTEAFF. CDR3 DNA sequence: TGTGCCAGCAGCCCAGTTGGGGGCGGGTACACTGAAGCTTTCTTT.

V is TRBV7-2 and J is TRBJ2-3; D is undetermined. Trimming removed 0 bases at V and 0 bases at J, with 4 bases between. The V gene's germline CDR1 is SGHTA and CDR2 FQGNSA. This CDR3 contains 14 residues. CDR3 sequence reads: CASSLARSTDTQYF. DNA for the CDR3: TGTGCCAGCAGCTTAGCGCGCAGCACAGATACGCAGTATTTT.

This clone has just a few counts. The rearrangement joins TRBV5-1 to TRBJ2-7, with TRBD2 identical over 15 bases. Per germline, CDR1 SGHRS and CDR2 YFSETQ. The CDR3 runs 18 residues. V trimming: 3 bases; J trimming: 3 bases; junction bases outside the gene matches: 10. The CDR3, as DNA: TGCGCCAGCAGCTCGACCGGGACTAGCGGGAGGAGATACTACGAGCAGTACTTC. Amino acid sequence: CASSSTGTSGRRYYEQYF.

V is TRBV23-1 and J is TRBJ2-1; no definite D call. TRBV23-1 qualifies as an ORF whose function is uncertain. V lost 0 bases and J 0 bases, leaving 15 bases between the germline ends. The CDR3 consists of 18 residues. CDR3 coding DNA: TGCGCCAGCAGTCAATCGTGCGGAAATTCGAGCTCCTACAATGAGCAGTTCTTC. As protein: CASSQSCGNSSSYNEQFF.